This record looks at one T cell receptor (beta chain) sequence and its context. Its matching antigen is unknown. These data come from a study of CXCR3-negative and CXCR3-positive naive CD8 T cells. Findings and caveats of the study: The majority of assays used fresh PBMCs, and CXCR3 expression partially decreased after cryopreservation. In CXCR3-positive naive cells, the TRB CDR3s were more hydrophobic than in CXCR3-negative naive cells. Memory CD8+ cells showed much lower diversity, while both naive subsets displayed comparably high diversity.

The libraries of TRB cDNA were constructed through 5' RACE using UMI labels. TCRdb reanalyzed the 5' RACE reads, giving one entry per CDR3 protein sequence and no DNA. The ten top clones account for roughly 1.1%, within a sample of around 95,000 distinct CDR3 sequences. The germline V gene has CDR1 ENHRY and CDR2 SYGVKD. This CDR3 is 15 amino acids long. What was sequenced was naive CXCR3+ CD8+ T cells from blood. The subset was: CD45RO-CCR7+CD27+CD95- naive CD8+ T cells expressing CXCR3 (TNR3+). The sequence derives from a human donor in good health. Some clones in this sample may be carry-over from other donors' samples. The rearrangement joins TRBV10-3 to TRBJ2-7; TCRdb indicates TRBD2, and absent DNA this call remains unverified. CDR3: CAITPTSGGAEEQYF.